Below are 26 T cell receptor beta chains sequenced from a single sample in a study of blood T cell repertoires in COVID-19. Assay used: immunoSEQ multiplex PCR; TCRdb lists only in-frame clones, some missing. This table has more than 200,000 clones, 85% to 90% appearing once. The source material was peripheral blood. These TCRs come from a man aged 45-60 years with acute or convalescent COVID-19.

The chain couples TRBV2 to TRBJ1-5, with a tentative D call TRBD1 (6 bases). This CDR3 contains 13 residues. V gave up 0 bases and J gave up 7 bases, with 7 bases separating them. The germline V gene has CDR1 SNHLY and CDR2 FYNNEI. CDR3 sequence: CASSEARGQPQHF. In DNA, the CDR3 is TGTGCCAGCAGTGAAGCGAGGGGGCAGCCCCAGCATTTT.

The gene calls are TRBV19 and TRBJ1-1, with TRBD1 matching over 7 bases. The CDR3 has 13 amino acids. J lost 0 bases, V lost 10 bases, and 5 bases had no gene match. Germline CDR1 LNHDA, CDR2 SQIVND (reference sequence). The CDR3 region is CATQDRLNTEAFF. In DNA, the CDR3 is TGTGCCACGCAGGACAGGTTGAACACTGAAGCTTTCTTT.

The chain couples TRBV7-9 to TRBJ1-1, with TRBD1 matching over 10 bases. V shed 5 bases and J 6 bases; nucleotides not matched to a gene: 6. CDR1 is SEHNR, CDR2 FQNEAQ, per germline (reference sequence). The CDR3 extends over 14 amino acids. The CDR3 nucleotides are TGTGCCAGCAGCATCTGGACAGGGGGGTCTGAAGCTTTCTTT. This translates into CASSIWTGGSEAFF.

The chain links TRBV6-6 to TRBJ2-3; D is possibly TRBD2 (6 bases). The V and J ends lost 5 bases and 2 bases respectively, with 32 bases between them. Germline V CDR1 and CDR2: MNHNY, SVGAGI (reference sequence). The CDR3 totals 21 residues. Here the CDR3 DNA reads TGTGCCAGCAGTCCTCCTGGAGTCGGGGACTCCCCGAAGTTGCACACAGATACGCAGTATTTT. Amino acids: CASSPPGVGDSPKLHTDTQYF.

The chain is built from TRBV6-5 and TRBJ2-7; TRBD1 aligns across 8 bases. Germline trimming cut 8 bases from V and 3 bases from J; bases unmatched to any gene: 6. CDR3 size: 13 residues. Germline lookup yields CDR1 MNHEY and CDR2 SVGAGI. In DNA, the CDR3 is TGTGCCAGCGCCTCGGGACAGGACTACGAGCAGTACTTC. Its translation: CASASGQDYEQYF.

This chain joins TRBV29-1 and TRBJ2-1; the match to TRBD1 covers 12 bases. V was clipped by 2 bases and J by 8 bases; unmatched bases: 4. This CDR3 spans 14 amino acids. Germline values: CDR1 SQVTM, CDR2 ANQGSEA. CDR3 loop: CSVETGTGGDEQFF. CDR3 DNA: TGCAGCGTTGAAACCGGGACAGGGGGCGATGAGCAGTTCTTC.

This chain connects TRBV25-1 to TRBJ1-1; D uncertain. CDR1 and CDR2 from the germline V gene are MGHDK and SYGVNS. This CDR3 region has 13 residues. With 3 bases removed from V and 4 bases from J, the gap between germline ends came to 9 bases. The CDR3 nucleotides read TGTGCCAGCAGTGACAGGATCGGCACTGAAGCTTTCTTT. It encodes CASSDRIGTEAFF.

V and J are TRBV28 and TRBJ1-2, with D hard to call. The germline V and J ends were trimmed by 1 base and 1 base, with 10 bases remaining between them. The CDR3 has 15 amino acids. Germline CDR1 and CDR2: MDHEN and SYDVKM. The CDR3 protein is CASSLSAGSNYGYTF. The CDR3 DNA reads TGTGCCAGCAGTTTATCGGCAGGTAGTAACTATGGCTACACCTTC.

The gene calls are TRBV6-5 and TRBJ1-5; possibly TRBD1 for D (6 bases). The CDR3 covers 13 residues. The V gene's germline CDR1 is MNHEY and CDR2 SVGAGI. Trimming stripped 6 bases from V and 5 bases from J, with 11 bases between. This CDR3 reads CASRGAVDQPQHF. The CDR3 region has the DNA TGTGCCAGCAGGGGGGCGGTGGATCAGCCCCAGCATTTT.

The chain joins TRBV5-6 to TRBJ1-3; no reliable D call. The V end was cut by 1 base, the J end by 3 bases, with 8 bases between. CDR1 and CDR2 from the germline V gene are SGHDT and YYEEEE. The CDR3 loop spans 14 amino acids. The DNA of the CDR3 is TGTGCCAGCAGCTTGTCCGGGGTTGGAAACACCATATATTTT. Translated: CASSLSGVGNTIYF.

This chain connects TRBV6-5 to TRBJ2-1, with TRBD2 identical over 14 bases. CDR1 is MNHEY, CDR2 SVGAGI, per germline. The CDR3 runs 15 residues. V shed 6 bases, J shed 13 bases, and the junction held 11 bases outside the gene matches. CDR3 sequence: CASRAGTSGGSDQFF. Here the CDR3 DNA reads TGTGCCAGCAGGGCCGGGACTAGCGGGGGATCGGACCAGTTCTTC.

This chain connects TRBV4-1 to TRBJ1-3; no firm D call. Per the germline V gene, CDR1 is MGHRA and CDR2 is YSYEKL. Trimming removed 0 bases from V and 1 base from J, with 13 bases in between. The CDR3 runs 17 residues. CDR3 loop: CASSQDQLGYSGNTIYF. CDR3 sequence (DNA): TGCGCCAGCAGCCAAGATCAGTTGGGCTATTCTGGAAACACCATATATTTT.

CDR3 in amino acids: CASSQEGIQGAQETQYF. CDR3 DNA: TGTGCCAGCAGCCAAGAAGGTATACAGGGGGCCCAAGAGACCCAGTACTTC. This chain connects TRBV4-2 to TRBJ2-5, with 9 bases lining up with TRBD1. Germline lookup yields CDR1 LGHNA and CDR2 YNFKEQ. The CDR3 totals 17 residues. The junction had 6 bases not matched to a gene; V was cut back by 0 bases and J by 1 base.

The chain uses TRBV3-1 (or the pseudogene TRBV3-2) and TRBJ2-2; 9 positions match TRBD1. V shed 2 bases, J shed 5 bases, and the junction held 12 bases outside the gene matches. The CDR3 is 18 residues long. Germline V gives CDR1 LGHDT, CDR2 YNNKEL (reference sequence). The CDR3 DNA is TGTGCCAGCAGCCAACCTTTGGGACAGGGCGTTCGGACCGGGGAGCTGTTTTTT. Translated, it gives CASSQPLGQGVRTGELFF.

V is TRBV6-1 and J is TRBJ1-2, with D unclear. The CDR3 runs to 15 residues. CDR1 is MNHNS, CDR2 SASEGT, per germline. Trimming took 2 bases from V and 8 from J, leaving 18 bases between them. The CDR3 spells CASSERDTFYRGYTF. The CDR3 nucleotides are TGTGCCAGCAGTGAACGGGATACCTTCTACCGAGGCTACACCTTC.

This clone was seen just once. Here the CDR3 reads CASSVDRGRGYTF. The CDR3 DNA follows: TGTGCCAGCAGCGTTGACAGGGGACGTGGCTACACCTTC. The V gene is TRBV7-3, the J gene TRBJ1-2; TRBD1 matches at 8 bases. Germline lookup yields CDR1 SGHTA and CDR2 FQGTGA. The CDR3 loop spans 13 amino acids. Germline trimming cut 5 bases from V and 7 bases from J; bases unmatched to any gene: 6.

This clone was seen a single time. The V gene is TRBV30, the J gene TRBJ2-1, with TRBD2 matching 7 bases. The V gene's germline CDR1 is GTSNPN and CDR2 SVGIG (reference sequence). The CDR3 runs 13 residues. V trimming: 2 bases; J trimming: 10 bases; junction bases outside the gene matches: 8. CDR3 sequence reads: CAWSWTSLGEQFF. CDR3 DNA: TGTGCCTGGAGTTGGACTAGTCTCGGGGAGCAGTTCTTC.

The rearrangement links TRBV5-1 to TRBJ2-3; 9 positions agree with TRBD2. The CDR3 totals 17 residues. Germline values: CDR1 SGHRS, CDR2 YFSETQ. With 4 bases clipped from V and 1 base from J, the junction kept 10 bases outside the gene matches. CDR3 residues: CASSPNAAGGRTDTQYF. The CDR3 DNA follows: TGCGCCAGCAGCCCCAACGCAGCGGGGGGCCGCACAGATACGCAGTATTTT.

V usage is TRBV18 and J usage is TRBJ2-5; TRBD2 matches at 13 bases. V was clipped by 6 bases and J by 3 bases; unmatched bases: 10. Per germline, CDR1 KGHSH and CDR2 LQKENI. CDR3 length: 17 residues. The CDR3 DNA follows: TGTGCCAGCTCCCGGACTAGCGGGGGCCGGAATAAAGAGACCCAGTACTTC. It translates to CASSRTSGGRNKETQYF.

The chain uses TRBV18 and TRBJ1-5, with TRBD1 identical over 7 bases. V shed 4 bases and J 4 bases; nucleotides not matched to a gene: 1. Per germline, CDR1 KGHSH and CDR2 LQKENI. The CDR3 sequence is 13 residues long. The CDR3: CASSQGQNQPQHF. Here the CDR3 DNA reads TGTGCCAGCTCACAGGGACAGAATCAGCCCCAGCATTTT.

The chain recombines TRBV9 with TRBJ2-1; the match to TRBD2 covers 8 bases. Per germline, CDR1 SGDLS and CDR2 YYNGEE. V gave up 2 bases and J gave up 1 base; unmatched junction bases: 2. This CDR3 region has 15 residues. The CDR3 protein is CASSVGGASYNEQFF. The CDR3 region has the DNA TGTGCCAGCAGCGTCGGGGGGGCATCCTACAATGAGCAGTTCTTC.

The gene calls are TRBV5-1 and TRBJ2-2; 10 bases are shared with TRBD2. The CDR3 is 15 amino acids. V gave up 5 bases and J gave up 1 base; unmatched junction bases: 2. Germline values: CDR1 SGHRS, CDR2 YFSETQ. The CDR3 protein is CASSRTSGNTGELFF. CDR3 DNA: TGCGCCAGCAGTCGGACTAGCGGGAACACCGGGGAGCTGTTTTTT.

The rearrangement uses TRBV29-1 and TRBJ1-1, with D uncertain. Between the trimmed V and J ends, which lost 3 bases and 1 base, there was a span of 9 bases. CDR3 length equals 13 residues. Germline CDR1 SQVTM, CDR2 ANQGSEA. The CDR3 reads CSVEGDGNTEAFF. The CDR3, as DNA: TGCAGCGTTGAGGGAGACGGGAACACTGAAGCTTTCTTT. The full variable domain, completed using reference TRBV29-1 and TRBJ1-1, is SAVISQKPSRDICQRGTSLTIQCQVDSQVTMMFWYRQQPGQSLTLIATANQGSEATYESGFVIDKFPISRPNLTFSTLTVSNMSPEDSSIYLCSVEGDGNTEAFFGQGTRLTVV.

V usage is TRBV2 and J usage is TRBJ2-2; D may be TRBD1 (6 bases). There are 12 residues in the CDR3. Deletions cut 5 bases from V and 6 bases from J, with 7 bases between. Germline assignment: CDR1 SNHLY and CDR2 FYNNEI. CDR3 sequence (DNA): TGTGCCAGCAGTCAGGGGCCCGGGGAGCTGTTTTTT. This encodes CASSQGPGELFF.

The chain has TRBV2 and TRBJ1-4; 8 bases agree with TRBD1. The CDR3 sequence is 15 residues long. In germline, CDR1 is SNHLY, CDR2 FYNNEI. V lost 6 bases and J lost 7; bases outside the gene matches: 10. The CDR3 bases are TGTGCCAGCAGCTTGGACACAGGGGGTGCTGAAAAACTGTTTTTT. It encodes CASSLDTGGAEKLFF.

V and J are TRBV19 and TRBJ1-1, with D possibly TRBD1 on 5 matching bases. V lost 5 bases and J 3 bases, leaving 19 bases between the germline ends. The V gene's germline CDR1 is LNHDA and CDR2 SQIVND (reference sequence). This CDR3 is 16 amino acids long. The CDR3: CASSDDRRSSDTEAFF. CDR3 DNA sequence: TGTGCCAGTAGTGACGACAGACGTTCCTCGGACACTGAAGCTTTCTTT.